This TCR beta chain was profiled in a study of Graves' ophthalmopathy and Graves' hyperthyroidism. The sample holds a few counts of this clonotype. The TCR beta CDR3 regions underwent amplification from RNA transcripts. The workflow started with a first-round RT-PCR run with HTBI primers and then moved on to a second-round multiplex PCR. Each CDR3 protein gets one entry after TCRdb re-called the multiplex PCR reads with MiXCR. The sample gives about 740,000 distinct CDR3 sequences, roughly two fifths of which show up once; roughly 46% is in the top ten. This CDR3 is 13 amino acids long. Germline values: CDR1 SGHTA, CDR2 FQGTGA. The germline V and J ends were trimmed by 11 bases and 7 bases, with 20 bases remaining between them.

The source is an adult man with Graves' ophthalmopathy. Sequenced sample: peripheral blood. The V gene is TRBV7-3, the J gene TRBJ1-1; D not certain. The CDR3 DNA follows: TGTGCCTGGAGCCACAAGGCAGGATATGAAGCTTTCTTT. This encodes CAWSHKAGYEAFF. The full variable domain, rest sourced from reference TRBV7-3 and TRBJ1-1, is GAGVSQTPSNKVTEKGKYVELRCDPISGHTALYWYRQSLGQGPEFLIYFQGTGAADDSGLPNDRFFAVRPEGSVSTLKIQRTERGDSAVYLCAWSHKAGYEAFFGQGTRLTVV.